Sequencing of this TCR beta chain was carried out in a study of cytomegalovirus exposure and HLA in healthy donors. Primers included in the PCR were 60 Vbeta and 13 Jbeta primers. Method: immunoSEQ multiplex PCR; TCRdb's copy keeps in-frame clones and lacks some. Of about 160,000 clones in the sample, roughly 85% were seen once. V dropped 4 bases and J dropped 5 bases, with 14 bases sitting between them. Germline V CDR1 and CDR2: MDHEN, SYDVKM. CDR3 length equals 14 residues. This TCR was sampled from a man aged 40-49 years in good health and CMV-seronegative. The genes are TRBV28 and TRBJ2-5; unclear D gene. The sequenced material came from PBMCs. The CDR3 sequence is CASSSSSLRETQYF. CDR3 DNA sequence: TGTGCCAGCAGTTCATCTAGTTTGCGCGAGACCCAGTACTTC.